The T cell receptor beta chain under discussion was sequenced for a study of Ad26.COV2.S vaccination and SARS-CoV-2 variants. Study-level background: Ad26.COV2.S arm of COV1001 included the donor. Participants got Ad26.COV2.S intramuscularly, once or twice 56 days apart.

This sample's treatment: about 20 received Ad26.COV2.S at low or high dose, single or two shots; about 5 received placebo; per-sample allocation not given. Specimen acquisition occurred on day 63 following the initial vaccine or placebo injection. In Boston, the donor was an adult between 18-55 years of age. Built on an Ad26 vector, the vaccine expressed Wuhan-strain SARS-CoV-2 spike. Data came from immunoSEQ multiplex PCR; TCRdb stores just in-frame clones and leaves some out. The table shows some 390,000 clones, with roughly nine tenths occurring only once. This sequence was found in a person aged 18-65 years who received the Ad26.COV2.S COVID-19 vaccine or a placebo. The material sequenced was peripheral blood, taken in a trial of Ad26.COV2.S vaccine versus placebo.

The CDR3 loop is CASSGLLNTDTQYF. CDR3 DNA sequence: TGCGCCAGCAGCGGACTCCTCAACACAGATACGCAGTATTTT. V and J are TRBV5-1 and TRBJ2-3, with a tentative D call TRBD2 (5 bases). This CDR3 region has 14 residues. From germline, CDR1 is SGHRS and CDR2 YFSETQ. V was cut by 4 bases and J by 2 bases, with 11 bases left in between.